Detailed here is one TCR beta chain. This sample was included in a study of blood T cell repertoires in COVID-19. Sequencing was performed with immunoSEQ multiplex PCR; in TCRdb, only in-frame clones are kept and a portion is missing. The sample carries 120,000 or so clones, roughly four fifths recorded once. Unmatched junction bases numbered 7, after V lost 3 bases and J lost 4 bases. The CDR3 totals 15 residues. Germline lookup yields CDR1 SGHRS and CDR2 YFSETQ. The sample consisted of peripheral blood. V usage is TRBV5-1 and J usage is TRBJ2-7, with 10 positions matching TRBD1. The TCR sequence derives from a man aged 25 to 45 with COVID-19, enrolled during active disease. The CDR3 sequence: CASSSTPGQGYEQYF. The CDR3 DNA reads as TGCGCCAGCAGCTCAACTCCGGGACAGGGGTACGAGCAGTACTTC.